This T cell receptor beta chain stems from a study of monozygotic twins with inflammatory bowel disease. Study-wide results and limits: Discrimination among different T cell subtypes was not achievable.

A note on this clonotype: Its specificity is unknown.

Germline-derived CDR1 and CDR2 are LGHDT and YNNKEL (reference sequence). The CDR3 is 16 residues long. TCRdb processed the 5' RACE reads again and assigns one entry to each CDR3 protein, with no DNA. This specimen shows fewer than 350,000 distinct CDR3 sequences; the ten leading clones hold roughly 2%. The sequence derives from a human donor with ulcerative colitis or Crohn's disease, or a healthy co-twin of an affected twin (not recorded which). This chain uses TRBV3-1 with TRBJ2-7; no DNA is available, so the TRBD2 call from TCRdb remains unchecked. Sample: blood. CDR3 amino acids: CASSPQLAGGDYEQYF.